This T cell receptor beta chain was sequenced in a study of blood T cell repertoires in COVID-19. The overall study: COVID-19 samples from acute and convalescent phases originated in the United States, Italy and Spain.

Libraries were prepared by immunoSEQ multiplex PCR; TCRdb keeps only in-frame clonotypes and omits some of them. This sample has a few hundred thousand clones, with more than 75% found just once. The sequence came from a middle-aged man in a cohort exposed to, infected with or recovered from COVID-19 (not recorded which). The sequenced material came from PBMCs or T cells enriched from blood (not recorded which).

The CDR3, as DNA: TGTGCCAGCAGCTTGTATCGTCAGATCAATCAGCCCCAGCATTTT. The encoded protein is CASSLYRQINQPQHF. The chain employs TRBV5-4 and TRBJ1-5; the D is unclear. This CDR3 spans 15 amino acids. Germline CDR1 SGHNT, CDR2 YYREEE (reference sequence). The V end was cut by 1 base, the J end by 3 bases, with 11 bases between.